These 24 T cell receptor beta chains were sequenced from one sample in a study of T and B cells in COVID-19 patients. BIOMED2 TRB-A/B primer pools were used in multiplex TRB PCR. In TCRdb, the multiplex PCR reads were re-called with MiXCR into one record per CDR3 protein. The table shows some 1,100 distinct CDR3 sequences, with 21% occurring only once. TRB was amplified from about 260-540 ng of blood genomic DNA. Sequencing used blood. All receptors derive from a human donor with active COVID-19.

This clonotype is labeled as medium-sized. The V gene is TRBV5-6, the J gene TRBJ1-1; TRBD1 matches at 7 bases. The CDR3 is made up of 14 amino acids. The junction had 5 bases not matched to a gene; V was cut back by 5 bases and J by 1 base. Per germline, CDR1 SGHDT and CDR2 YYEEEE. CDR3: CASRRGGANTEAFF. The CDR3 nucleotides read TGTGCCAGCAGGCGAGGGGGCGCGAACACTGAAGCTTTCTTT.

By share, this clonotype counts as medium-sized (0.01 to 0.1%). The chain recombines TRBV10-3 with TRBJ1-6; TRBD1 aligns across 7 bases. This CDR3 has 14 residues. Germline V gene data show CDR1 as ENHRY and CDR2 as SYGVKD. V shed 3 bases, J shed 9 bases, and the junction held 5 bases outside the gene matches. CDR3 nucleotides: TGTGCCATCAGTGAAGGGACAGTCCTTTCACCCCTCCACTTT. Translated, it gives CAISEGTVLSPLHF.

For this clonotype: The junction differs from germline at one of its ends, possibly a read error. This sequence joins TRBV7-9 and TRBJ2-7; maybe TRBD2 (5 bases). CDR1 and CDR2 (germline): SEHNR, FQNEAQ (reference sequence). This CDR3 has 17 amino acids. CDR3 nucleotides: TGTGCCAGCAGCCTAGCCCCCCCCGTCGAACGGACCTACGAGCAGTACTTC. This translates into CASSLAPPVERTYEQYF.

The genes are TRBV9 and TRBJ2-3, with 10 bases matching TRBD2. V lost 6 bases, J lost 4 bases, and 5 bases stayed unmatched. Germline V gene lookup returns CDR1 SGDLS and CDR2 YYNGEE. The CDR3 covers 14 residues. The CDR3 reads CASNSGRAADTQYF. Here the CDR3 DNA reads TGTGCCAGCAACAGCGGGAGGGCCGCAGATACGCAGTATTTT. Together with reference TRBV9 and TRBJ2-3, the CDR3 gives the full variable domain: DSGVTQTPKHLITATGQRVTLRCSPRSGDLSVYWYQQSLDQGLQFLIQYYNGEERAKGNILERFSAQQFPDLHSELNLSSLELGDSALYFCASNSGRAADTQYFGPGTRLTVL.

The CDR3 is CASSQDFVGTGAYEQYF. In nucleotides, the CDR3 is TGCGCCAGCAGCCAAGATTTTGTAGGGACAGGAGCCTACGAGCAGTACTTC. The chain uses TRBV4-3 and TRBJ2-7, with 8 nucleotides matching TRBD1. CDR3 length: 17 amino acids. V dropped 0 bases and J dropped 2; count of bases not matched to a gene: 9. The germline V gene encodes CDR1 LGHNA and CDR2 YSLEER.

By share, this clonotype ranks as large. The chain recombines TRBV30 with TRBJ2-1; D is perhaps TRBD1 or TRBD2 (6 bases each). CDR1 is GTSNPN and CDR2 is SVGIG in the germline V gene (reference sequence). This CDR3 contains 14 residues. Trimming removed 3 bases at V and 6 bases at J, with 15 bases between. The CDR3 nucleotides are TGTGCCTGGAGCTCATTAAGGGGGGTCAATGAGCAGTTCTTC. Translated, it gives CAWSSLRGVNEQFF.

By share of the sample, this clonotype is medium-sized. This chain connects TRBV5-1 to TRBJ2-5; 14 nucleotides match TRBD2. CDR1 and CDR2 (germline): SGHRS, YFSETQ. V dropped 4 bases and J dropped 2; count of bases not matched to a gene: 4. The CDR3 runs to 16 residues. CDR3 nucleotides: TGCGCCAGCAGCGGGACTAGCGGGAGTTATCAAGAGACCCAGTACTTC. This translates into CASSGTSGSYQETQYF.

The rearrangement links TRBV5-6 to TRBJ1-1; tentatively, D is TRBD1 (6 bases). This CDR3 spans 20 amino acids. Trimming removed 4 bases from V and 2 bases from J, with 30 bases in between. Per germline, CDR1 SGHDT and CDR2 YYEEEE. In DNA, the CDR3 is TGTGCCAGCAGCCTCGGTTGGATATCGCCGCGCCGGGGGCCAAACACTGAAGCTTTCTTT. This sequence encodes CASSLGWISPRRGPNTEAFF.

This clonotype is medium-sized. CDR3 loop: CASEGGLGGTEAFF. DNA for the CDR3: TGTGCCAGCGAGGGGGGCTTAGGTGGCACTGAAGCTTTCTTT. J is TRBJ1-1 and V is TRBV5-4; a possible D gene is TRBD1 (6 bases). The CDR3 runs to 14 residues. Germline assignment: CDR1 SGHNT and CDR2 YYREEE (reference sequence). The ends were cut back, 7 bases at V and 4 bases at J, with 17 bases in the middle.

This chain connects TRBV12-3 or TRBV12-4 to TRBJ1-3; TRBD1 matches 7 bases. There are 15 residues in the CDR3. V was clipped by 2 bases and J by 3 bases; unmatched bases: 4. The CDR3 sequence is CASSLTGAGGNTIYF. For the CDR3, the DNA is TGTGCCAGCAGTTTAACAGGGGCAGGTGGAAACACCATATATTTT.

By sample fraction, this clonotype is medium-sized (0.01 to 0.1%). The chain links TRBV14 to TRBJ2-1; weak D call: TRBD2 (6 bases). The CDR3 loop spans 19 amino acids. V lost 1 base to trimming and J lost 0 bases, with 19 bases between them. Germline loops: CDR1 SGHDN, CDR2 FVKESK. The chain's CDR3 is CASSQAGFRAGSSYNEQFF. In DNA, the CDR3 is TGTGCCAGCAGCCAAGCGGGATTCAGAGCCGGGAGCTCCTACAATGAGCAGTTCTTC.

In regard to this clonotype: Being one base from a much bigger clone, this may be a read error. The final CDR3 position lacks the conserved phenylalanine or tryptophan, pointing to a likely read error. The chain employs TRBV20-1 and TRBJ2-1; 7 bases map to TRBD2. Per the germline V gene, CDR1 is DFQATT and CDR2 is SNEGSKA (reference sequence). Unmatched junction bases numbered 8, after V lost 8 bases and J lost 4 bases. The CDR3 runs 13 residues. CDR3: CSPAGSLYNEQFY. The CDR3 nucleotides are TGCAGTCCAGCGGGAAGCCTGTACAATGAGCAGTTCTAC.

Details on this clonotype: Because the CDR3's place on the DNA is in doubt, the DNA is left out and the CDR3 is given as listed by TCRdb. The chain combines TRBV6-2 or TRBV6-3 with TRBJ1-2; the D call TRBD1 from the table was never checked on the DNA. Germline CDR1 and CDR2: MNHEY and SVGEGT. The CDR3 region is 23 residues in length, termini included. The CDR3 reads CASSYSAGGSGYTFLDGGYGYTF.

By its share, this clonotype is medium-sized. The CDR3 reads CASSLDNVQETQYF. CDR3 bases: TGTGCCAGCAGCTTAGATAACGTACAAGAGACCCAGTACTTC. This sequence joins TRBV11-2 and TRBJ2-5; D ambiguous. Germline assignment: CDR1 SGHAT and CDR2 FQNNGV. The CDR3 covers 14 residues. The V end was cut by 0 bases, the J end by 2 bases, with 7 bases between.

This chain uses TRBV11-2 with TRBJ2-7; D may be TRBD1 (5 bases). Germline V CDR1 and CDR2: SGHAT, FQNNGV. V shed 5 bases and J shed 1 base, with 12 bases lying between them. This CDR3 contains 14 residues. CDR3 coding DNA: TGTGCCAGCAGCACCCAGACAGAGTCCTACGAGCAGTACTTC. Residues: CASSTQTESYEQYF. The full variable domain, in which reference TRBV11-2 and TRBJ2-7 provide the parts outside the CDR3, is EAGVAQSPRYKIIEKRQSVAFWCNPISGHATLYWYQQILGQGPKLLIQFQNNGVVDDSQLPKDRFSAERLKGVDSTLKIQPAKLEDSAVYLCASSTQTESYEQYFGPGTRLTVT.

By share, this clonotype counts as medium-sized. This chain joins TRBV14 and TRBJ2-7; no clear D gene. V lost 4 bases, J lost 2 bases, and 6 bases lay in between. Germline V lookup: CDR1 SGHDN, CDR2 FVKESK. The CDR3 runs to 12 residues. The CDR3 protein is CASSLGTYEQYF. In DNA form, the CDR3 reads TGTGCCAGCAGCCTTGGGACCTACGAGCAGTACTTC.

This clonotype has only a few counts. The chain joins TRBV11-2 to TRBJ1-2; possible D gene TRBD1, 5 bases. Trimming removed 4 bases from V and 3 bases from J, with 18 bases in between. CDR1 and CDR2 (germline): SGHAT, FQNNGV. This CDR3 has 16 amino acids. CDR3 in DNA: TGTGCCAGCAGCTCCCCCCTCACATGGGGCCACTATGGCTACACCTTC. Protein: CASSSPLTWGHYGYTF.

The chain joins TRBV19 to TRBJ2-3, with 12 bases identical to TRBD2. V lost 7 bases and J lost 0; bases outside the gene matches: 11. Germline V gene sequence: CDR1 LNHDA, CDR2 SQIVND (reference sequence). This CDR3 contains 18 residues. CDR3 DNA: TGTGCCAGTACCTCGTACCTAGCGGGAGGGCGAAGCACAGATACGCAGTATTTT. It codes for CASTSYLAGGRSTDTQYF.

This clonotype is medium-sized by share. The CDR3 is CSARDRRNEQFF. The CDR3 DNA reads TGCAGTGCTAGAGACCGGCGGAATGAGCAGTTCTTC. This sequence joins TRBV20-1 and TRBJ2-1; no firm D call. V was pared by 0 bases and J by 7 bases, with 7 bases between. This CDR3 is 12 amino acids long. Germline CDR1 DFQATT, CDR2 SNEGSKA (reference sequence).

Relative to its sample, this clonotype is medium-sized (0.01 to 0.1%). V and J are TRBV4-2 and TRBJ2-7, with TRBD1 as a possible D gene (6 bases). The CDR3 runs 13 residues. Between the trimmed V and J ends, which lost 1 base and 3 bases, there was a span of 7 bases. CDR1 is LGHNA and CDR2 is YNFKEQ in the germline V gene. CDR3 in amino acids: CASSQARGYEQYF. CDR3 coding DNA: TGTGCCAGCAGCCAAGCCAGGGGCTACGAGCAGTACTTC.

By proportion, this clonotype is medium-sized (0.01 to 0.1%). CDR3 nucleotide sequence: TGTGCCAGCAAACGTTTTTGGCTGATTGATGGCTACACCTTC. Encoded protein: CASKRFWLIDGYTF. The gene calls are TRBV6-2 or TRBV6-3 and TRBJ1-2; the D is unclear. The germline gives CDR1 MNHEY, CDR2 SVGEGT. With 7 bases removed from V and 6 bases from J, the gap between germline ends came to 18 bases. The CDR3 totals 14 residues.

This clonotype is classed as medium-sized (0.01 to 0.1%). The genes are TRBV19 and TRBJ1-5, with D possibly matching TRBD1 (5 bases). With 3 bases removed from V and 7 bases from J, the gap between germline ends came to 10 bases. Germline V gene data show CDR1 as LNHDA and CDR2 as SQIVND (reference sequence). This CDR3 has 13 amino acids. As DNA, the CDR3 is TGTGCCAGTAGTATGGGGACGGGGCAGCCCCAGCATTTT. Amino acids: CASSMGTGQPQHF.

This chain connects TRBV30 to TRBJ1-6, with 7 bases aligning to TRBD1. V shed 3 bases and J 9 bases; nucleotides not matched to a gene: 5. Germline CDR1 and CDR2: GTSNPN and SVGIG (reference sequence). The CDR3 runs to 13 residues. The CDR3 sequence is CAWRGQSPSPLHF. The CDR3 coding sequence is TGTGCCTGGAGGGGACAGTCTCCTTCACCCCTCCACTTT.

By share, this clonotype counts as large. The chain links TRBV29-1 to TRBJ2-7, with TRBD2 matching over 8 bases. Germline CDR1 reads SQVTM; CDR2 reads ANQGSEA. V shed 6 bases and J 5 bases; nucleotides not matched to a gene: 6. This CDR3 region has 12 residues. The CDR3 protein is CSVILAGDEQYF. DNA for the CDR3: TGCAGCGTCATTCTAGCGGGCGACGAGCAGTACTTC.